Shown below are 8 T cell receptor beta chains from a single sample sequenced in a study of tumor-infiltrating lymphocytes in oesophageal squamous cell carcinoma. TCRdb itself ran the PCR reads through MiXCR, one entry per CDR3 protein. The data show about 12,000 distinct CDR3 sequences, roughly 50% seen once. The sample was esophageal tumor tissue. The source of these receptors is a female donor with esophageal squamous cell carcinoma.

This clonotype was seen more than once but under ten times. The conserved closing phenylalanine or tryptophan is absent in this CDR3, likely reflecting a read error. No DNA is shown, since the ends of the CDR3 on it are uncertain; the CDR3 is the one TCRdb lists. V is TRBV7-2 and J is TRBJ2-6; the DNA was not compared with TRBD1, the D call given in the table. The CDR3 adds up to 17 amino acids, both ends counted. Germline CDR1 is SGHTA and CDR2 is FQGNSA. CDR3 region: CASSLRTGKHNEQFFGA.

The sample holds many counts of this clonotype. The V and J genes are TRBV15 and TRBJ2-3; the match to TRBD1 covers 12 bases. The J call may be incorrect, as the DNA end agrees better with TRBJ2-7. Germline assignment: CDR1 LNHNV and CDR2 YYDKDF (reference sequence). CDR3 length: 13 residues. CDR3 sequence reads: CATSVGQGAVQYF. The CDR3 DNA reads TGTGCCACCAGCGTGGGACAGGGGGCAGTGCAGTACTTC.

This rearrangement joins TRBV7-6 to TRBJ2-3; D is undetermined. Trimming took off 5 bases at V and 7 bases at J, with 16 bases between the two ends. The CDR3 has 14 residues. The germline CDR1 and CDR2 sequences are SGHVS and FNYEAQ. The CDR3 nucleotides are TGTGCCAGCAGCCCTCTTGACGGCGGTTATACGCAGTATTTT. This translates into CASSPLDGGYTQYF.

This clonotype was observed a single time. The chain uses TRBV7-2 and TRBJ2-7, with a possible D match to TRBD1 (6 bases). The germline gives CDR1 SGHTA, CDR2 FQGNSA. There are 14 residues in the CDR3. Between the trimmed V and J ends, which lost 3 bases and 3 bases, there was a span of 12 bases. Here the CDR3 reads CASSFSAGVYEQYF. DNA for the CDR3: TGTGCCAGCAGCTTCTCGGCAGGGGTCTACGAGCAGTACTTC.

Ten or more counts support this clonotype. This may stem from a read error, because a much larger clone lies one nucleotide away. This chain connects TRBV27 to TRBJ2-5; perhaps TRBD2 as D (5 bases). V lost 2 bases and J lost 11, with 21 bases in between. This CDR3 comprises 15 residues. Germline V gene data show CDR1 as MNHEY and CDR2 as SMNVEV (reference sequence). The CDR3 region has the DNA TGTGCCAGCAGTTTAGGGAGTCCTCCTGTCAATGAGCAGTACTTC. The encoded protein is CASSLGSPPVNEQYF.

By frequency in the sample, this clonotype is large. V usage is TRBV7-2 and J usage is TRBJ2-5; D gene unclear. Trimming stripped 1 base from V and 5 bases from J, with 14 bases between. The CDR3 consists of 15 residues. Germline V gives CDR1 SGHTA, CDR2 FQGNSA. CDR3 DNA: TGTGCCAGCAGCTTAGTCCCGAATCCCGCGGAGACCCAGTACTTC. The encoded protein is CASSLVPNPAETQYF.

Points on this clonotype: The junction shows a germline mismatch at one end, possibly a read error. CDR3 sequence (DNA): TGTGCCAGCAGCTTATACGGGGGTGAGACCTACGAGCAGTACTTT. It specifies CASSLYGGETYEQYF. The chain is built from TRBV7-3 and TRBJ1-6, with D possibly matching TRBD1 (5 bases). Germline V gives CDR1 SGHTA, CDR2 FQGTGA. This CDR3 is 15 amino acids long.

V usage is TRBV7-3 and J usage is TRBJ2-5, with D unclear. Germline values: CDR1 SGHTA, CDR2 FQGTGA. The CDR3 consists of 15 residues. V lost 1 base to trimming and J lost 1 base, with 10 bases between them. The CDR3 nucleotides read TGTGCCAGCAGCTTAAGAGCGTCTGCCCAAGAGACCCAGTACTTC. This translates into CASSLRASAQETQYF.